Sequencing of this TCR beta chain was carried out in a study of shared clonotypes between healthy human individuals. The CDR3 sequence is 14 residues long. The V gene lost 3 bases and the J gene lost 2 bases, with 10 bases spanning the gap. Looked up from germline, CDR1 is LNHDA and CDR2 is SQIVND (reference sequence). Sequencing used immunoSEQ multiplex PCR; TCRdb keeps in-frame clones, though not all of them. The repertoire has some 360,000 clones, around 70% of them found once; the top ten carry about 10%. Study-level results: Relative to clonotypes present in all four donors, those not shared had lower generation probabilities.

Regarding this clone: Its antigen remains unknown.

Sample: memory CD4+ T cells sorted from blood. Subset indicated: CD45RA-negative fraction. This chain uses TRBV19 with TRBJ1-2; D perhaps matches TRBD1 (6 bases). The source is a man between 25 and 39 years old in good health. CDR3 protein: CASSMGTRNYGYTF. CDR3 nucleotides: TGTGCCAGTAGTATGGGGACACGAAACTATGGCTACACCTTC.